The T cell receptor beta chain described here comes from a study of regulatory T cells in long-lasting Graves disease. Study-wide findings and caveats: Graves' patients with persistent disease showed TCR diversity lower than patients newly diagnosed.

The length of the CDR3 is 14 residues. Trimming removed 2 bases at V and 5 bases at J, with 10 bases between. Germline V lookup: CDR1 MNHEY, CDR2 SMNVEV (reference sequence). Relying on iRepertoire HTBI primers and Arm-PCR of CDR3 regions, the team built TCR beta libraries. TCRdb analysed the multiplex PCR reads with MiXCR anew, one entry per CDR3 protein. This sample has around 470,000 distinct CDR3 sequences, with less than 15% found just once. This clonotype appeared many times. Its cognate antigen is unknown. As to time point: newly diagnosed GD, antithyroid drugs for less than 3 months. The TCR library was made from RNA that had been extracted from PBMCs in TRIzol. Separately, the same data were catalogued under a study of T cells in Graves' hyperthyroidism and ophthalmopathy.

The sequencing here drew on peripheral blood mononuclear cells (PBMCs), taken at new diagnosis, from a patient treated with antithyroid drugs. The gene calls are TRBV27 and TRBJ2-1; D unresolved. The sequence was obtained from a woman aged 45-60 years with Graves disease. Written as DNA, the CDR3 is TGTGCCAGCAGTTTAACACGTGCTGACAATGAGCAGTTCTTC. Its protein is CASSLTRADNEQFF.